This T cell receptor (beta chain) originates from a study of cytomegalovirus exposure and HLA in healthy donors. Study details: Falling in the Caucasian-associated ancestry cluster were approximately 86% of 350 to 400 genotyped donors. Study findings and constraints: One cluster of highly shared sequence variants probably arose as a sequencing artifact.

About this clone itself: Its specificity is unknown.

The PCR employed 60 Vbeta primers together with 13 Jbeta primers. The protocol was immunoSEQ multiplex PCR, while the TCRdb copy is restricted to in-frame clones and leaves out a portion. This table has 180,000 or so clones, roughly 80% appearing once. Input material: PBMCs. The clonotype comes from a woman in her thirties or forties in good health and CMV-seropositive.

CDR3 bases: TGTGCCAGTAGTATCGGTTTGAGGAATCAGCCCCAGCATTTT. It specifies CASSIGLRNQPQHF. V usage is TRBV19 and J usage is TRBJ1-5; no reliable D call. The CDR3 spans 14 residues. Deletions cut 3 bases from V and 4 bases from J, with 10 bases between. Looked up from germline, CDR1 is LNHDA and CDR2 is SQIVND (reference sequence).